Listed below are T cell receptor beta chains from one sample, sequenced in a study of T cell responses to AZD1222 COVID-19 vaccine. Sequencing was performed with immunoSEQ multiplex PCR; in TCRdb, only in-frame clones are kept and a portion is missing. The sample includes about 68,000 clones, just over 85% seen only once; the top ten take 2.5%. The source was peripheral blood, collected on day 0 of AZD1222 vaccination. These receptors were collected from an adult in good health. Each CDR3 is given with its conserved first and last residue. The order of the fields is CDR3 length, D gene, clone size, V gene, J gene, CDR3 DNA, CDR3 protein. D genes are given only for firm matches. Clone sizes are given selectively: once, few, many, or a class where the clone is expanded.

CDR3 length: 13; D gene: .; clone size: .; V gene: TRBV5-8; J gene: TRBJ1-1; CDR3 DNA: TGTGCCAGCAGCCGAAGGGGGGACACTGAAGCTTTCTTT; CDR3 protein: CASSRRGDTEAFF
CDR3 length: 12; D gene: .; clone size: .; V gene: TRBV7-2; J gene: TRBJ1-6; CDR3 DNA: TGTGCCAGCAGCTTCTGGGATTCACCCCTCCACTTT; CDR3 protein: CASSFWDSPLHF
CDR3 length: 14; D gene: .; clone size: once; V gene: TRBV5-1; J gene: TRBJ2-7; CDR3 DNA: TGCGCCAGCAGCTTGGCCGGGGAAGGAGACGAGCAGTACTTC; CDR3 protein: CASSLAGEGDEQYF
CDR3 length: 14; D gene: TRBD1; clone size: .; V gene: TRBV25-1; J gene: TRBJ1-1; CDR3 DNA: TGTGCCAGCAGTGAGGGACAGCTGAACACTGAAGCTTTCTTT; CDR3 protein: CASSEGQLNTEAFF
CDR3 length: 14; D gene: .; clone size: .; V gene: TRBV6-2/TRBV6-3; J gene: TRBJ1-5; CDR3 DNA: TGTGCCAGCAGTGTGCCGGGGGGGGCGCAGCCCCAGCATTTT; CDR3 protein: CASSVPGGAQPQHF
CDR3 length: 14; D gene: .; clone size: .; V gene: TRBV7-2; J gene: TRBJ1-2; CDR3 DNA: TGTGCCAGCAGCTTTGGGGGGACTAACTATGGCTACACCTTC; CDR3 protein: CASSFGGTNYGYTF
CDR3 length: 16; D gene: TRBD1; clone size: .; V gene: TRBV24-1; J gene: TRBJ2-2; CDR3 DNA: TGTGCCACCAGTGGGGGGACAGGGGGCAACACCGGGGAGCTGTTTTTT; CDR3 protein: CATSGGTGGNTGELFF
CDR3 length: 14; D gene: .; clone size: .; V gene: TRBV18; J gene: TRBJ1-1; CDR3 DNA: TGTGCCAGCTCACCGGGACTGACGAACACTGAAGCTTTCTTT; CDR3 protein: CASSPGLTNTEAFF
CDR3 length: 17; D gene: TRBD2; clone size: .; V gene: TRBV5-5; J gene: TRBJ2-3; CDR3 DNA: TGTGCCAGCAGCACACAAAGGACTAGCGTTAGCACAGATACGCAGTATTTT; CDR3 protein: CASSTQRTSVSTDTQYF
CDR3 length: 16; D gene: TRBD2; clone size: .; V gene: TRBV3-1/TRBV3-2; J gene: TRBJ2-1; CDR3 DNA: TGTGCCAGCAGCAACCAAGCGGGGGGAACCTACAATGAGCAGTTCTTC; CDR3 protein: CASSNQAGGTYNEQFF
CDR3 length: 17; D gene: .; clone size: .; V gene: TRBV23-1; J gene: TRBJ2-3; CDR3 DNA: TGCGCCAGCAGTCAATCTAGAGGACTTTGGATCACAGATACGCAGTATTTT; CDR3 protein: CASSQSRGLWITDTQYF
CDR3 length: 17; D gene: TRBD2; clone size: .; V gene: TRBV6-4; J gene: TRBJ2-2; CDR3 DNA: TGTGCCAGCAGTGACTCGGGCGGGAGCCGAGTCACCGGGGAGCTGTTTTTT; CDR3 protein: CASSDSGGSRVTGELFF
CDR3 length: 15; D gene: TRBD2; clone size: .; V gene: TRBV28; J gene: TRBJ2-3; CDR3 DNA: TGTGCCAGCAGTTCAGCGGGACTTAGCACAGATACGCAGTATTTT; CDR3 protein: CASSSAGLSTDTQYF
CDR3 length: 16; D gene: .; clone size: .; V gene: TRBV7-8; J gene: TRBJ2-1; CDR3 DNA: TGTGCCAGCAGCTTAGATCACAGGGCGACCTACAATGAGCAGTTCTTC; CDR3 protein: CASSLDHRATYNEQFF
CDR3 length: 16; D gene: .; clone size: .; V gene: TRBV15; J gene: TRBJ2-1; CDR3 DNA: TGTGCCACCAGCAGAGTAGGGGGTTCGGTCTACAATGAGCAGTTCTTC; CDR3 protein: CATSRVGGSVYNEQFF
CDR3 length: 15; D gene: .; clone size: .; V gene: TRBV6-6; J gene: TRBJ1-2; CDR3 DNA: TGTGCCAGCAGTACTGTAGACGGACGGATCTATGGCTACACCTTC; CDR3 protein: CASSTVDGRIYGYTF
CDR3 length: 13; D gene: .; clone size: .; V gene: TRBV9; J gene: TRBJ1-1; CDR3 DNA: TGTGCCAGCAGCGTAGCGTTGGGATCTGAAGCTTTCTTT; CDR3 protein: CASSVALGSEAFF
CDR3 length: 13; D gene: TRBD1; clone size: .; V gene: TRBV19; J gene: TRBJ1-2; CDR3 DNA: TGTGCCAGTAGTTTACAGGGGGCGGATGGCTACACCTTC; CDR3 protein: CASSLQGADGYTF
CDR3 length: 14; D gene: .; clone size: .; V gene: TRBV6-6; J gene: TRBJ2-5; CDR3 DNA: TGTGCCAGCAGCGACCCGGGGGACGGGGAGACCCAGTACTTC; CDR3 protein: CASSDPGDGETQYF
CDR3 length: 13; D gene: .; clone size: .; V gene: TRBV7-2; J gene: TRBJ1-1; CDR3 DNA: TGTGCCAGCAGCTCCTACGGGAACACTGAAGCTTTCTTT; CDR3 protein: CASSSYGNTEAFF
CDR3 length: 13; D gene: .; clone size: few; V gene: TRBV2; J gene: TRBJ2-7; CDR3 DNA: TGTGCCCAGCAACCACAAAGCTCCTACGAGCAGTACTTC; CDR3 protein: CAQQPQSSYEQYF
CDR3 length: 13; D gene: .; clone size: .; V gene: TRBV30; J gene: TRBJ2-7; CDR3 DNA: TGTGCCTGGAGAAGACCCATTCTCAACGAGCAGTACTTC; CDR3 protein: CAWRRPILNEQYF
CDR3 length: 15; D gene: TRBD1; clone size: .; V gene: TRBV5-6; J gene: TRBJ2-5; CDR3 DNA: TGTGCCAGCAGCGACACAGGGGCGTGGGAAGAGACCCAGTACTTC; CDR3 protein: CASSDTGAWEETQYF
CDR3 length: 13; D gene: .; clone size: .; V gene: TRBV5-1; J gene: TRBJ1-1; CDR3 DNA: TGCGCCAGCAATACAGGGTCGAACACTGAAGCTTTCTTT; CDR3 protein: CASNTGSNTEAFF
CDR3 length: 14; D gene: TRBD1; clone size: .; V gene: TRBV5-4; J gene: TRBJ2-3; CDR3 DNA: TGTGCCAGCAGCTCCTCCTACAGGGGGGATACGCAGTATTTT; CDR3 protein: CASSSSYRGDTQYF
CDR3 length: 15; D gene: .; clone size: once; V gene: TRBV5-8; J gene: TRBJ1-1; CDR3 DNA: TGTGCCAGCAGCACCTGGAGGGGACGGAACACTGAAGCTTTCTTT; CDR3 protein: CASSTWRGRNTEAFF
CDR3 length: 15; D gene: .; clone size: .; V gene: TRBV19; J gene: TRBJ1-1; CDR3 DNA: TGTGCCAGTAGTCCGGGAGGGCGAGAGAACACTGAAGCTTTCTTT; CDR3 protein: CASSPGGRENTEAFF